This T cell receptor beta chain stems from a study of T cell repertoires in cytomegalovirus infection (dated by TCRdb to between 2019 and 2020). Study-wide context: Because public TCR beta signatures pointed to carriage of CMV infection together with the matching HLA type, the HLA type of each donor mattered for the analysis. Study-wide conclusions, independent of this receptor: The ex vivo response was dominated by HLA-C-restricted CMV-specific TCR beta clonotypes, which also provided the single most frequent clonotype in two of eight donors. In both this cohort and an independent roughly 350-donor cohort, the cumulative frequency of public TCR beta family members distinguished carriers of CMV infection plus the relevant HLA type.

Sequencing was performed on an Illumina HiSeq 1500. Using fastp trimming at Q25 and MiXCR clonotype assembly, TCRdb reanalyzed the public sequencing data and kept in-frame beta chains. Merged by CDR3 protein, the rows form single entries marked with the most common genes and DNA. The sample data list hundreds of thousands of distinct CDR3 sequences, and roughly a sixth of these were observed just once. Around 12% of the sample rests with the top ten. This clonotype was found many times. It lacks a known antigen. Base qualities are not recorded, but no much larger clone differs from it by a single base. V is shortened by 5 bases, J by 3 bases, and the region joining them spans 7 bases. CDR1 and CDR2 (SGHVS, FQNEAQ) derive from the germline V gene. The CDR3 starts with the cysteine, ends with the phenylalanine, and has 12 residues. Only CDR3 DNA remains: 36 bases, in frame from the first base.

Here the chain combines TRBV7-8 and TRBJ1-1; possibly the D gene is TRBD1, per 6 matching bases. The receptor was isolated from a human donor in good health (CMV status not recorded). Some clones in this sample may be carry-over from other donors' samples. What was sequenced was PBMCs. The CDR3 here reads CASSPGDTEAFF. Here is the DNA: TGTGCCAGCAGCCCAGGGGACACTGAAGCTTTCTTT.